This T cell receptor beta chain was profiled in a study of cytotoxic CD8 clonotypes in ibrutinib-treated CLL. Profiled with immunoSEQ multiplex PCR; TCRdb holds only in-frame clones, not every one. The data hold approximately 280,000 clones, with around 77% observed a single time. CDR3 length: 14 residues. Germline CDR1 reads SGHNT; CDR2 reads YENEEA. V was pared by 6 bases and J by 8 bases, with 17 bases between. Broader study findings: Once treatment began, public clonotypes, which were uncommon, contracted or stayed stable.

Only a few counts were recorded for this clone. Its antigen is unidentified. The receptor was isolated from a human donor with chronic lymphocytic leukemia. The V gene is TRBV11-3, the J gene TRBJ2-1; D is perhaps TRBD1 (5 bases). Sequenced here: PBMCs, sampled at disease progression, from a patient treated with ibrutinib. CDR3 protein: CASSDRGLRDEQFF. CDR3 coding DNA: TGTGCCAGCAGTGATAGGGGATTACGGGATGAGCAGTTCTTC.